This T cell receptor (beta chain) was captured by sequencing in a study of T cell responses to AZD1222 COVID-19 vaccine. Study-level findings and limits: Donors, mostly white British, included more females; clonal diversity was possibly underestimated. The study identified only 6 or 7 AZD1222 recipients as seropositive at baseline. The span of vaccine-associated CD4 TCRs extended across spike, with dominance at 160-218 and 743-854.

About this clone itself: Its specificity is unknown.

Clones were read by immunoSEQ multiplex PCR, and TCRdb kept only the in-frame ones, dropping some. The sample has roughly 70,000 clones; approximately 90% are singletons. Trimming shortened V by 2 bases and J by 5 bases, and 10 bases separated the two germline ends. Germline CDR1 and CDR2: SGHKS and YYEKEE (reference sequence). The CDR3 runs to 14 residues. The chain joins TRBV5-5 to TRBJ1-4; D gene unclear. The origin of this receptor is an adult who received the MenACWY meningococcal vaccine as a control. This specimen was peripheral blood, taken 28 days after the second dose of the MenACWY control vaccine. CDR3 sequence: CASSLGPVNEKLFF. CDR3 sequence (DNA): TGTGCCAGCAGCTTAGGGCCAGTGAATGAAAAACTGTTTTTT.